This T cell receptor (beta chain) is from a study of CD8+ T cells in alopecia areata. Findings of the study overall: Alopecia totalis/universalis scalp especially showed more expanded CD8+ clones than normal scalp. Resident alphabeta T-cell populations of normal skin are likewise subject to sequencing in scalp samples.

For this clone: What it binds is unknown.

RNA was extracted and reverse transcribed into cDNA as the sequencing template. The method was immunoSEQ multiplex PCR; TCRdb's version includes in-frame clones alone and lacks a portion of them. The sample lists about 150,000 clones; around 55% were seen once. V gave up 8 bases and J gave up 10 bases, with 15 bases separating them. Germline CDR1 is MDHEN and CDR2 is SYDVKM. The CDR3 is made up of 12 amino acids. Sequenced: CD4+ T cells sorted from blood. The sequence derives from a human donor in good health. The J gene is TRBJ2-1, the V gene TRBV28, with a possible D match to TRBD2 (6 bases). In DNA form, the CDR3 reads TGTGCCAGCGGCGGGACGGGTGAGGAGCAGTTCTTC. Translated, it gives CASGGTGEEQFF.